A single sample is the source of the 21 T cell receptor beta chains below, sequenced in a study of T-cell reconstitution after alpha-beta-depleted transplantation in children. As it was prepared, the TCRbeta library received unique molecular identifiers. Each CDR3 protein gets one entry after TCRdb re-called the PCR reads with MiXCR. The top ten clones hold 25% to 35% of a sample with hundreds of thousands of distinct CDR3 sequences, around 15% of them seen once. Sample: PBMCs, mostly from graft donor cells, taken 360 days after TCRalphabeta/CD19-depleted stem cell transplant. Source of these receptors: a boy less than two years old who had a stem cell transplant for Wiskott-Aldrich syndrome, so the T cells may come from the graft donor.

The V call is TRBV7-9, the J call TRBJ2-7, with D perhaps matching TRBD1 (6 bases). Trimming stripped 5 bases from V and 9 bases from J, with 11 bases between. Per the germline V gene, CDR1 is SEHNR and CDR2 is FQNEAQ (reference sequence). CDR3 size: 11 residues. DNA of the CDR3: TGTGCCAGCAGCCTACAGGGATGGCAGTACTTC. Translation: CASSLQGWQYF.

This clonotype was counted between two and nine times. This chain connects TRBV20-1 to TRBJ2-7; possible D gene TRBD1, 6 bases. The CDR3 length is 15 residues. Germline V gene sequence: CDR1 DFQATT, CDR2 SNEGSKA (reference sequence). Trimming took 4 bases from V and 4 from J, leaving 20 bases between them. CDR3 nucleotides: TGCAGTGCTACCCGCAGGGGAATCCTTAATTACGAGCAGTACTTC. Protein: CSATRRGILNYEQYF.

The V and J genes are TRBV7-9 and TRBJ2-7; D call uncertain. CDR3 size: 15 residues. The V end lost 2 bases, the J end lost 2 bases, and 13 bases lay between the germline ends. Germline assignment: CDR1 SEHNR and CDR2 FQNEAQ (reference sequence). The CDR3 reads CASSLSRVGPYEQYF. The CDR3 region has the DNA TGTGCCAGCAGCTTATCGAGAGTGGGCCCCTACGAGCAGTACTTC.

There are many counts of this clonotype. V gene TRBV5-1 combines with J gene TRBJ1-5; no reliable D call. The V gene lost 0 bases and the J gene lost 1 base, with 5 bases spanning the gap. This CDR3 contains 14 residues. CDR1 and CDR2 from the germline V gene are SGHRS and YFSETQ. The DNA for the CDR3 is TGCGCCAGCAGCTTGGGAGGCAGCAATCAGCCCCAGCATTTT. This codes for CASSLGGSNQPQHF.

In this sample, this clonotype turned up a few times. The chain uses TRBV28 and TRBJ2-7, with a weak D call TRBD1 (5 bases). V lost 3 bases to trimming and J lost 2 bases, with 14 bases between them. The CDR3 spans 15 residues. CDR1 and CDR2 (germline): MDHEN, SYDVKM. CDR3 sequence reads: CASSFAAGLPYEQYF. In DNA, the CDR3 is TGTGCCAGCAGTTTTGCGGCAGGGCTCCCCTACGAGCAGTACTTC.

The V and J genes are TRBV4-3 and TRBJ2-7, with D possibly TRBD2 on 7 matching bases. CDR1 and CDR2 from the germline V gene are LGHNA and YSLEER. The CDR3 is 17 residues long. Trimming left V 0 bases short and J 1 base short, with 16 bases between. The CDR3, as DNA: TGCGCCAGCAGCCAAGATCGATGGGGAGGGGGTTCCTACGAGCAGTACTTC. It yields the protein CASSQDRWGGGSYEQYF.

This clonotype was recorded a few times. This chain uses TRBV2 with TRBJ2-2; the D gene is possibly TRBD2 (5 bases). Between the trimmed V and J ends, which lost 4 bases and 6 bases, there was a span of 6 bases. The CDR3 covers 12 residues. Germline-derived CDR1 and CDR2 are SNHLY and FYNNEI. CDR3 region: CASSAGAGELFF. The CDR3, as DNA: TGTGCCAGCAGTGCCGGGGCCGGGGAGCTGTTTTTT.

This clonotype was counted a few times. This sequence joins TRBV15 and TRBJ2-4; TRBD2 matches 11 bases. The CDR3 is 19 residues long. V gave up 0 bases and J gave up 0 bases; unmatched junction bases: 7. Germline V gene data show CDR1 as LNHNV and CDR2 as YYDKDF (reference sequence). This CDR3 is CATSRERLAGTLAKNIQYF. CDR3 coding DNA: TGTGCCACCAGCAGAGAGAGACTAGCGGGGACACTAGCCAAAAACATTCAGTACTTC.

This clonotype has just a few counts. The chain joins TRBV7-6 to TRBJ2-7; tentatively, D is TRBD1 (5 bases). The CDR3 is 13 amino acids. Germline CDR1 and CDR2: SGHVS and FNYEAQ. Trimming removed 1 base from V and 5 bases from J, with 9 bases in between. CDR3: CASSLGGANEQYF. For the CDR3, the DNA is TGTGCCAGCAGCTTAGGTGGGGCAAACGAGCAGTACTTC.

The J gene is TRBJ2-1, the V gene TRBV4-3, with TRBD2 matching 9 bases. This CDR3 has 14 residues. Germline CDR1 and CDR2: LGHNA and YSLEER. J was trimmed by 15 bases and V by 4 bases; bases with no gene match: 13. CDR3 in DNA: TGCGCCAGCAGCCTATCTCAACTCGGACTAGCGAGGTTCTTC. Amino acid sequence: CASSLSQLGLARFF.

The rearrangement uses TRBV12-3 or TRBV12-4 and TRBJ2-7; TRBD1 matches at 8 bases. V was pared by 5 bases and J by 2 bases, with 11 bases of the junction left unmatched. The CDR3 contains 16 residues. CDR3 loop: CASSLSDRVSPYEQYF. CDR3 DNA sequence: TGTGCCAGCAGTCTCTCGGACAGGGTGAGCCCCTACGAGCAGTACTTC.

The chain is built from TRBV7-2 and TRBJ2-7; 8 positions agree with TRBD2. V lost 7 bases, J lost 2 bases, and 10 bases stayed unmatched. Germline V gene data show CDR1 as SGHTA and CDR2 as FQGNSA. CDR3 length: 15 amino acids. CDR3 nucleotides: TGTGCCAGCACCCGGGGGGGGAGGGTTGCCTACGAGCAGTACTTC. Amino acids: CASTRGGRVAYEQYF. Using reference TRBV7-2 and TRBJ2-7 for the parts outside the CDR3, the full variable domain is GAGVSQSPSNKVTEKGKDVELRCDPISGHTALYWYRQSLGQGLEFLIYFQGNSAPDKSGLPSDRFSAERTGGSVSTLTIQRTQQEDSAVYLCASTRGGRVAYEQYFGPGTRLTVT.

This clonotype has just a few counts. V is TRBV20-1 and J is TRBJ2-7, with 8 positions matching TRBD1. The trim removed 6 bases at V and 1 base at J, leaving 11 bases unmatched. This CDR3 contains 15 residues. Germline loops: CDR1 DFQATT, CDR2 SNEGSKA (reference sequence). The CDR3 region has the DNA TGCAGTGCCATGTTCCAGGGGGCGAGGTCCTACGAGCAGTACTTC. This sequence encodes CSAMFQGARSYEQYF.

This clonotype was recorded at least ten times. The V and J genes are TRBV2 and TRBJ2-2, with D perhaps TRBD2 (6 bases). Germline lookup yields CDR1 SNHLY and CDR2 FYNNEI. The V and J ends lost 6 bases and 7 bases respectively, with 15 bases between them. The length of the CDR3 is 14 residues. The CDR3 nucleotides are TGTGCCAGCAGGACCGGCGGGAATGGCGGGGAGCTGTTTTTT. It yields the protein CASRTGGNGGELFF.

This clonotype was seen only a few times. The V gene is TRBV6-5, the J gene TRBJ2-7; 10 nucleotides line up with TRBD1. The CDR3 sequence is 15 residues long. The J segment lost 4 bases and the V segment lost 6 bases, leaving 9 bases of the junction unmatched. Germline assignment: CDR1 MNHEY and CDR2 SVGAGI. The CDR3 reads CASRTGGQGTYEQYF. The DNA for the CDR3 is TGTGCCAGCAGGACCGGGGGACAGGGGACTTACGAGCAGTACTTC.

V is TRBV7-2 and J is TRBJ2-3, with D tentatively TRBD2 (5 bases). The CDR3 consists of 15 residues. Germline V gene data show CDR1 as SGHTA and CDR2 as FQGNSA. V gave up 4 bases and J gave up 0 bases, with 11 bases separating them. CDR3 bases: TGTGCCAGCAGCTCCCGGGGTTTCAGCACAGATACGCAGTATTTT. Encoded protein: CASSSRGFSTDTQYF.

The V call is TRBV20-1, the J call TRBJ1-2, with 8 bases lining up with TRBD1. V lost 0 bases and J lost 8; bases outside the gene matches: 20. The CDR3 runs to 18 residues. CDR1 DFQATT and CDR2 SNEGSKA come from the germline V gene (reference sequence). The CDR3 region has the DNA TGCAGTGCTAGAGATCCACCAGGACAGGGTGGTTTAAGCATCGGCTACACCTTC. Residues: CSARDPPGQGGLSIGYTF.

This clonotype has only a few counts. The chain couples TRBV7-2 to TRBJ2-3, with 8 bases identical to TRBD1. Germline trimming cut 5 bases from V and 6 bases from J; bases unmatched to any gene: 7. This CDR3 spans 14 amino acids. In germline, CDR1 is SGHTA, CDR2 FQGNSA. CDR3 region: CASSDRDRRDTQYF. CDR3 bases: TGTGCCAGCAGCGATCGGGACAGGCGGGATACGCAGTATTTT.

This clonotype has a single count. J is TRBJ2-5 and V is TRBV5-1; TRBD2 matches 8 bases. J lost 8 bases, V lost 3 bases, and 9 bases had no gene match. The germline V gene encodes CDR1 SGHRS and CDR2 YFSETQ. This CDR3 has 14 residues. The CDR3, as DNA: TGCGCCAGCAGCTATCTGACCAGCGGGGGCACCCAGTACTTC. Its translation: CASSYLTSGGTQYF.

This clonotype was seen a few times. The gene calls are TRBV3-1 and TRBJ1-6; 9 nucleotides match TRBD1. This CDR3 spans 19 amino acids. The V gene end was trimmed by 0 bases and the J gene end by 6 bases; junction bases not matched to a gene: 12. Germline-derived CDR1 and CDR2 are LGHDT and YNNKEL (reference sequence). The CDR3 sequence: CASSQDFNYWGQGNSPLHF. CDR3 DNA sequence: TGTGCCAGCAGCCAAGATTTCAACTACTGGGGACAGGGTAATTCACCCCTCCACTTT. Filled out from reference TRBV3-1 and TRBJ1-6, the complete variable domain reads DTAVSQTPKYLVTQMGNDKSIKCEQNLGHDTMYWYKQDSKKFLKIMFSYNNKELIINETVPNRFSPKSPDKAHLNLHINSLELGDSAVYFCASSQDFNYWGQGNSPLHFGNGTRLTVT.

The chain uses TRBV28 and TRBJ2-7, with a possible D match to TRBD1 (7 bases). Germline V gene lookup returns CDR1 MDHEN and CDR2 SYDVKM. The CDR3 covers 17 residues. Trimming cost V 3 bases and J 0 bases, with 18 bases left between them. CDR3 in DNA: TGTGCCAGCAGTTTTTTACGACCAGGGGGGATCTCCTACGAGCAGTACTTC. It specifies CASSFLRPGGISYEQYF.